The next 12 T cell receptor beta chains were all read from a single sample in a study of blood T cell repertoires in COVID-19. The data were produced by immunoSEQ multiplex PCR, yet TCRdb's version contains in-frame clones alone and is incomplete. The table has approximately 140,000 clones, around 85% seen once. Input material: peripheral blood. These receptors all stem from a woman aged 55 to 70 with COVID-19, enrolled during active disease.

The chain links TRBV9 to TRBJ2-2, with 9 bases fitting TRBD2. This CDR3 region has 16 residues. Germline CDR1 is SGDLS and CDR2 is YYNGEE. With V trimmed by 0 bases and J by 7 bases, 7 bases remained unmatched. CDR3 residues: CASSVGGLARGGELFF. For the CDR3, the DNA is TGTGCCAGCAGCGTAGGGGGACTAGCCAGGGGCGGGGAGCTGTTTTTT.

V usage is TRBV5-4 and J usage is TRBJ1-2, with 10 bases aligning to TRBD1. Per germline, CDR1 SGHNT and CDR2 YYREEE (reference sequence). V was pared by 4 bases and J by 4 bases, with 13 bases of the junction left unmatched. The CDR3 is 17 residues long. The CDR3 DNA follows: TGTGCCAGCAGCGGACCGCGGGACAGGGGATCTCCCTATGGCTACACCTTC. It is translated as CASSGPRDRGSPYGYTF.

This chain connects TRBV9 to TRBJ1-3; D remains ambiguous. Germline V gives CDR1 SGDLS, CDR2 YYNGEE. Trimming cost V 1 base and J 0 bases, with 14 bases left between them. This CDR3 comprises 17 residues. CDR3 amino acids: CASSVSLPGSSGNTIYF. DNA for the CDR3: TGTGCCAGCAGCGTATCCCTCCCAGGAAGCTCTGGAAACACCATATATTTT.

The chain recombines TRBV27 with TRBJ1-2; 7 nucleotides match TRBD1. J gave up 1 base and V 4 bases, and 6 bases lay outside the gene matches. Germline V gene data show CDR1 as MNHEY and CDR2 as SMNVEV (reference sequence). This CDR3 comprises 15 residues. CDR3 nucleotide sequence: TGTGCCAGCAGTTCATATGGGACAGTTAACTATGGCTACACCTTC. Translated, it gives CASSSYGTVNYGYTF.

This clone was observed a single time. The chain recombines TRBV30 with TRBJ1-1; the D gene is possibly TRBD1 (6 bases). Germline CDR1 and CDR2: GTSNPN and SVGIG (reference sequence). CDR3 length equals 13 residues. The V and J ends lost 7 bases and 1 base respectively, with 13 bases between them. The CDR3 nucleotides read TGTGCCTCCCCCGGGGACACGAACACTGAAGCTTTCTTT. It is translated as CASPGDTNTEAFF.

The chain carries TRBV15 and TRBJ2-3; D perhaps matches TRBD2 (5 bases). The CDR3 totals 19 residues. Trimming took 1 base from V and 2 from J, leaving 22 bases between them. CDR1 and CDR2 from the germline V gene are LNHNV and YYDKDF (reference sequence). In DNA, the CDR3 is TGTGCCACCAGCAGAGTCGCCCATCCGGGAAGGTACCTCACAGATACGCAGTATTTT. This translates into CATSRVAHPGRYLTDTQYF.

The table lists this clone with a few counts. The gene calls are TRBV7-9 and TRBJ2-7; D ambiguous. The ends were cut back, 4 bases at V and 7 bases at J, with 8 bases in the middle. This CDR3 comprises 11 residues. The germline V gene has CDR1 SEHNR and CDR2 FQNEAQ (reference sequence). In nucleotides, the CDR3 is TGTGCCAGCAGCTCTCCGCGGGAGCAGTACTTC. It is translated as CASSSPREQYF.

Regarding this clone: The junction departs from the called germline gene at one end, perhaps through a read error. The CDR3 coding sequence is TGTGCCACCAGCAGGGCGGGCTCCTCAGCCTACGGGCAGTACTTC. This sequence encodes CATSRAGSSAYGQYF. The genes are TRBV15 and TRBJ2-7, with a tentative D call TRBD2 (5 bases). In germline, CDR1 is LNHNV, CDR2 YYDKDF (reference sequence). The CDR3 spans 15 residues.

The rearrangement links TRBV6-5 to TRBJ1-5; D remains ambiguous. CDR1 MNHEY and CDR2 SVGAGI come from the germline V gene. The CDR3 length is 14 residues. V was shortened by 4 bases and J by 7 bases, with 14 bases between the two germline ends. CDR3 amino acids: CASSWSGEEQPQHF. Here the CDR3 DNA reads TGTGCCAGCAGTTGGTCCGGGGAGGAGCAGCCCCAGCATTTT.

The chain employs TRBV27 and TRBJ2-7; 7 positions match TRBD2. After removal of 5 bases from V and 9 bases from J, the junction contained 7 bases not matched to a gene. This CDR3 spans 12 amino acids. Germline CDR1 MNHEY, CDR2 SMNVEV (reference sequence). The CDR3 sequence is CASSPPGGVQYF. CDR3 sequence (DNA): TGTGCCAGCAGTCCCCCGGGAGGTGTGCAGTACTTC.

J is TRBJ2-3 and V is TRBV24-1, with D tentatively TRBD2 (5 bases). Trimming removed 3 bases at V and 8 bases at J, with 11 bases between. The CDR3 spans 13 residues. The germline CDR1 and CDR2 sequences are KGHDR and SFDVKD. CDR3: CATSDDARGTQYF. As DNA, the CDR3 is TGTGCCACCAGTGATGACGCTCGGGGTACGCAGTATTTT.

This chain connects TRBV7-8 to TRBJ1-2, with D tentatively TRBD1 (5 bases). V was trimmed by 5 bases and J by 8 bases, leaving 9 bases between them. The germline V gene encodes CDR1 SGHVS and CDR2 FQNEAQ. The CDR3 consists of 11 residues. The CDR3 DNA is TGTGCCAGCAGCGACAGATTCGGCTACACCTTC. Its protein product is CASSDRFGYTF.